Listed below are T cell receptor beta chains from one sample, sequenced in a study of blood T cell repertoires in COVID-19. This table comes from immunoSEQ multiplex PCR, and its TCRdb copy is limited to in-frame clones, with some not included. The repertoire holds about 75,000 clones, 88% seen once, with roughly 45% in the top ten. The sequencing sample was made of peripheral blood. The receptors here all came from a human donor in a cohort sampled during active COVID-19. The CDR3 runs from the conserved cysteine through the conserved F or W. D genes are given only for firm matches. Rows give clone size only sometimes, using once, few, many, or a class for an expanded clone.

size: .; V: TRBV6-4; J: TRBJ1-6; D: .; DNA: TGTGCCAGCAGTGTAGAGGGTAATTCACCCCTCCACTTT; CDR3: CASSVEGNSPLHF
size: .; V: TRBV21-1; J: TRBJ2-7; D: .; DNA: TGTGCCAGCACTAGACACAGGGTTCTCTACGAGCAGTACTTC; CDR3: CASTRHRVLYEQYF
size: .; V: TRBV6-5; J: TRBJ1-2; D: .; DNA: TGTGCCACTCAGACAGGAAGCGCGGGCTACACCTTC; CDR3: CATQTGSAGYTF
size: .; V: TRBV6-1; J: TRBJ2-7; D: .; DNA: TGTGCCAGCAGTGAAAGCTCGACAGTCTTCTTGTACTTC; CDR3: CASSESSTVFLYF
size: .; V: TRBV4-2; J: TRBJ2-6; D: .; DNA: TGTGCCAGCAGCCAAATACGGGACTCTGGGGCCAACGTCCTGACTTTC; CDR3: CASSQIRDSGANVLTF
size: .; V: TRBV2; J: TRBJ2-1; D: .; DNA: TGTGCCAGCAGTGGGGCTGAGCAGTTCTTC; CDR3: CASSGAEQFF
size: .; V: TRBV7-8; J: TRBJ2-6; D: .; DNA: TGTGCCAGCAGCCCGCTTTTAGTGGCCAACGTCCTGACTTTC; CDR3: CASSPLLVANVLTF
size: once; V: TRBV6-2/TRBV6-3; J: TRBJ1-5; D: TRBD1; DNA: TGTGCCAGCAGCCGCGGGACAGGGGGAGGCGGTCAGCCCCAGCATTTT; CDR3: CASSRGTGGGGQPQHF
size: .; V: TRBV7-3; J: TRBJ2-2; D: TRBD2; DNA: TGTGCCAGCAGCCCCTACTCGGGACTAGCGGCCGGGGAGCTGTTTTTT; CDR3: CASSPYSGLAAGELFF
size: .; V: TRBV7-2; J: TRBJ1-1; D: .; DNA: TGTGCCAGCAGCTCCAATCCCAGAAACACTGAAGCTTTCTTT; CDR3: CASSSNPRNTEAFF
size: once; V: TRBV6-2/TRBV6-3; J: TRBJ2-7; D: TRBD2; DNA: TGTGCCAGCAGCCGACTAGCGGGAGGCACCTACGAGCAGTACTTC; CDR3: CASSRLAGGTYEQYF
size: .; V: TRBV6-2/TRBV6-3; J: TRBJ2-3; D: TRBD2; DNA: TGTGCCAGCAGTCACCTAATTTCGGGACTAGCGGGTCATAGGAGTACAGATACGCAGTATTTT; CDR3: CASSHLISGLAGHRSTDTQYF
size: few; V: TRBV6-2/TRBV6-3; J: TRBJ1-5; D: .; DNA: TGTGCCAGCAGTTACTCGCGGACTTTACAGCCCCAGCATTTT; CDR3: CASSYSRTLQPQHF
size: .; V: TRBV9; J: TRBJ1-2; D: TRBD1; DNA: TGTGCCAGCAGCGTAGTACAGGGGCCCTATGGCTACACCTTC; CDR3: CASSVVQGPYGYTF
size: once; V: TRBV5-5; J: TRBJ2-1; D: .; DNA: TGTGCCAGCAGCCCCGGAGGGCTAGCTGGGAATGAGCAGTTCTTC; CDR3: CASSPGGLAGNEQFF
size: .; V: TRBV6-5; J: TRBJ2-3; D: TRBD2; DNA: TGTGCCAGCAGTTCGTGGACTAGCGGGGGTGCAGATACGCAGTATTTT; CDR3: CASSSWTSGGADTQYF
size: few; V: TRBV7-2; J: TRBJ1-5; D: .; DNA: TGTGCCAGCAGCTTAGGTAACACAGCCGATGCCCAGCATTTT; CDR3: CASSLGNTADAQHF
size: .; V: TRBV28; J: TRBJ1-5; D: .; DNA: TGTGCCAGCAGCCGAGACAGTAATCAGCCCCAGCATTTT; CDR3: CASSRDSNQPQHF
size: .; V: TRBV18; J: TRBJ1-1; D: .; DNA: TGTGCCAGCTCACCGAACAGTCCTTTCATGAACACTGAAGCTTTCTTT; CDR3: CASSPNSPFMNTEAFF
size: .; V: TRBV28; J: TRBJ2-1; D: TRBD2; DNA: TGTGCCAGCAGGCAAGCGGGAGTTCTAAATGAGCAGTTCTTC; CDR3: CASRQAGVLNEQFF
size: .; V: TRBV3-1/TRBV3-2; J: TRBJ1-5; D: .; DNA: TGTGCCAGCAGCCAAGGGTCAGGGAACCAGCCCCAGCATTTT; CDR3: CASSQGSGNQPQHF
size: .; V: TRBV5-5; J: TRBJ1-2; D: TRBD1; DNA: TGTGCCAGCAGCTCCGGACAGGTTTCCTATGGCTACACCTTC; CDR3: CASSSGQVSYGYTF
size: once; V: TRBV2; J: TRBJ2-3; D: TRBD2; DNA: TGTGCCAGCAGTGAAGCTAGCGGGAGAGGCACAGATACGCAGTATTTT; CDR3: CASSEASGRGTDTQYF
size: .; V: TRBV7-2; J: TRBJ2-7; D: TRBD2; DNA: TGTGCCAGCAGCTTAGTGGCAGGGACTAGCGGGAGAAGACTCTACGAGCAGTACTTC; CDR3: CASSLVAGTSGRRLYEQYF
size: once; V: TRBV11-3; J: TRBJ2-1; D: .; DNA: TGTGCCAGCAGCGCGAGGGCGGGGGCCAATGAGCAGTTCTTC; CDR3: CASSARAGANEQFF
size: .; V: TRBV5-6; J: TRBJ2-5; D: .; DNA: TGTGCCAGCACTCCCGGTGTCGGGTACCAAGAGACCCAGTACTTC; CDR3: CASTPGVGYQETQYF
size: .; V: TRBV19; J: TRBJ2-2; D: .; DNA: TGTGCCAGTAGTATCTTGGGACTCAACGCGAACACCGGGGAGCTGTTTTTT; CDR3: CASSILGLNANTGELFF
size: .; V: TRBV6-2/TRBV6-3; J: TRBJ1-3; D: .; DNA: TGTGCCAGCAGTCCCGGGAGAAACACCATATATTTT; CDR3: CASSPGRNTIYF
size: .; V: TRBV14; J: TRBJ1-4; D: .; DNA: TGTGCCAGCAGCCAAAGTCCTTCAGGAATCGAAAAACTGTTTTTT; CDR3: CASSQSPSGIEKLFF
size: .; V: TRBV9; J: TRBJ2-2; D: .; DNA: TGTGCCAGCAGCGGAATTATCCAGCCGGGCGGGGAGCTGTTTTTT; CDR3: CASSGIIQPGGELFF
size: .; V: TRBV6-6; J: TRBJ2-5; D: .; DNA: TGTGCCAGCAGTTACCACGGAGAGACCCAGTACTTC; CDR3: CASSYHGETQYF
size: .; V: TRBV2; J: TRBJ2-1; D: TRBD1; DNA: TGTGCCAGCAGTATAGACAGGGGATCCTACAATGAGCAGTTCTTC; CDR3: CASSIDRGSYNEQFF
size: .; V: TRBV11-3; J: TRBJ2-7; D: TRBD1; DNA: TGTGCCAGCAGCTCATGGGGAGCCACAGGGGGCCCCTACGAGCAGTACTTC; CDR3: CASSSWGATGGPYEQYF
size: .; V: TRBV3-1/TRBV3-2; J: TRBJ1-1; D: .; DNA: TGTGCCAGCAGCCAACCGACAGGAGAGAACACTGAAGCTTTCTTT; CDR3: CASSQPTGENTEAFF
size: .; V: TRBV19; J: TRBJ2-1; D: TRBD2; DNA: TGTGCCAGTAGTAGGACTAGCGGGAGTAAGGTGAATGAGCAGTTCTTC; CDR3: CASSRTSGSKVNEQFF
size: .; V: TRBV3-1/TRBV3-2; J: TRBJ1-1; D: .; DNA: TGTGCCAGCAGCCAAGGCTACAGGGAGCGCACTGAAGCTTTCTTT; CDR3: CASSQGYRERTEAFF
size: many; V: TRBV18; J: TRBJ2-1; D: TRBD2; DNA: TGTGCCAGCTCCAGCGGGAGTGTTTACAATGAGCAGTTCTTC; CDR3: CASSSGSVYNEQFF
size: .; V: TRBV7-8; J: TRBJ2-1; D: .; DNA: TGTGCCAGCAGCTTATCCCCCGCGGGACCGAGCTCCTACAATGAGCAGTTCTTC; CDR3: CASSLSPAGPSSYNEQFF
size: once; V: TRBV6-6; J: TRBJ1-1; D: TRBD1; DNA: TGTGCCAGCAGAACCTCGGACAGGGGGCTGAACACTGAAGCTTTCTTT; CDR3: CASRTSDRGLNTEAFF
size: .; V: TRBV2; J: TRBJ2-1; D: TRBD2; DNA: TGTGCCAGCAGTCCCGAAAAAGGGGGGCTAGCGGGAGACCTACTCGGGGTTGAGCAGTTCTTC; CDR3: CASSPEKGGLAGDLLGVEQFF
size: .; V: TRBV7-2; J: TRBJ1-1; D: .; DNA: TGTGCCAGCAGTCAAACAGGGCTCCACACTGAAGCTTTCTTT; CDR3: CASSQTGLHTEAFF
size: .; V: TRBV19; J: TRBJ1-2; D: .; DNA: TGTGCCAGTAGGGGGGGTCTATCAACCTATGGCTACACCTTC; CDR3: CASRGGLSTYGYTF
size: .; V: TRBV9; J: TRBJ2-7; D: .; DNA: TGTGCCAGCAGCGCCCAGTTTAGCCGTACAGGTGAGCAGTACTTC; CDR3: CASSAQFSRTGEQYF